The 16 T cell receptor beta chains below all came from one sample that was sequenced in a study of T cell changes during pregnancy in multiple sclerosis. The protocol was immunoSEQ multiplex PCR, while the TCRdb copy is restricted to in-frame clones and leaves out a portion. The repertoire holds 35,000 to 45,000 clones, with around 93% as singletons. The source material was CD4+ T cells from peripheral blood mononuclear cells, sampled in the first trimester of pregnancy. The receptor source for this set is a female donor with multiple sclerosis, enrolled in a pregnancy study.

The chain combines TRBV29-1 with TRBJ1-1; the match to TRBD1 covers 8 bases. V gave up 7 bases and J gave up 5 bases; unmatched junction bases: 9. The CDR3 totals 13 residues. Germline V gene sequence: CDR1 SQVTM, CDR2 ANQGSEA. The CDR3 coding sequence is TGCAGCGCCCTAAGACAGGGGAGGACTGAAGCTTTCTTT. Translated, it gives CSALRQGRTEAFF.

The rearrangement joins TRBV7-3 to TRBJ1-2; tentatively, D is TRBD1 (5 bases). CDR1 and CDR2 from the germline V gene are SGHTA and FQGTGA. The CDR3 is 16 residues long. Trimming cost V 0 bases and J 5 bases, with 16 bases left between them. The DNA for the CDR3 is TGTGCCAGCAGCTTAACGTTCGGCAGGGAAGGGTATGGCTACACCTTC. It yields the protein CASSLTFGREGYGYTF.

The chain employs TRBV18 and TRBJ1-2, with D perhaps TRBD1 (5 bases). The CDR3 length is 14 residues. Per the germline V gene, CDR1 is KGHSH and CDR2 is LQKENI. V lost 2 bases to trimming and J lost 10 bases, with 17 bases between them. The CDR3 DNA sequence: TGTGCCAGCTCACCAAGGCTTCAGGGTGAATCCTACACCTTC. Protein sequence: CASSPRLQGESYTF.

This chain connects TRBV9 to TRBJ2-7; perhaps TRBD1 as D (5 bases). Trimming removed 0 bases from V and 6 bases from J, with 13 bases in between. Germline V gives CDR1 SGDLS, CDR2 YYNGEE. The CDR3 runs 14 residues. CDR3 sequence reads: CASSVAAGPFEQYF. DNA of the CDR3: TGTGCCAGCAGCGTAGCTGCAGGGCCCTTCGAGCAGTACTTC. Combining the CDR3 with reference TRBV9 and TRBJ2-7 gives the whole variable domain DSGVTQTPKHLITATGQRVTLRCSPRSGDLSVYWYQQSLDQGLQFLIQYYNGEERAKGNILERFSAQQFPDLHSELNLSSLELGDSALYFCASSVAAGPFEQYFGPGTRLTVT.

V usage is TRBV2 and J usage is TRBJ2-1; 12 bases agree with TRBD2. The J segment lost 4 bases and the V segment lost 7 bases, leaving 5 bases of the junction unmatched. The CDR3 is 15 residues long. CDR1 SNHLY and CDR2 FYNNEI come from the germline V gene. The chain's CDR3 is CASKAGLAGYNEQFF. In DNA form, the CDR3 reads TGTGCCAGCAAGGCTGGACTAGCGGGATACAATGAGCAGTTCTTC.

The CDR3 spells CASSRTGGSGELFF. Here the CDR3 DNA reads TGTGCCAGCAGTCGTACAGGGGGCTCCGGGGAGCTGTTTTTT. V is TRBV6-5 and J is TRBJ2-2, with 9 bases fitting TRBD1. Germline CDR1 reads MNHEY; CDR2 reads SVGAGI. V lost 5 bases, J lost 6 bases, and 4 bases stayed unmatched. The CDR3 consists of 14 residues.

V is TRBV7-8 and J is TRBJ2-7; TRBD1 matches 10 bases. CDR3 length equals 15 residues. V lost 5 bases, J lost 4 bases, and 8 bases stayed unmatched. From germline, CDR1 is SGHVS and CDR2 FQNEAQ. CDR3 protein: CASSPRGTGVYEQYF. CDR3 sequence (DNA): TGTGCCAGCAGCCCACGAGGGACAGGGGTTTACGAGCAGTACTTC.

The chain is built from TRBV29-1 and TRBJ1-4; possibly TRBD1 for D (5 bases). Trimming shortened V by 7 bases and J by 7 bases, and 13 bases separated the two germline ends. The CDR3 sequence is 12 residues long. Germline CDR1 and CDR2: SQVTM and ANQGSEA. CDR3 in DNA: TGCAGCGGCAGGGCTGGTGGTGAAAAACTGTTTTTT. This sequence encodes CSGRAGGEKLFF.

V usage is TRBV5-1 and J usage is TRBJ1-2; D is unresolved. Trimming took off 0 bases at V and 4 bases at J, with 10 bases between the two ends. This CDR3 has 14 amino acids. Looked up from germline, CDR1 is SGHRS and CDR2 is YFSETQ. CDR3 nucleotide sequence: TGCGCCAGCAGCTTGGCCCCGGGTGGCTATGGCTACACCTTC. This sequence encodes CASSLAPGGYGYTF.

The chain combines TRBV25-1 with TRBJ1-2; no clear D gene. The CDR3 loop spans 13 amino acids. From germline, CDR1 is MGHDK and CDR2 SYGVNS. V was shortened by 6 bases and J by 4 bases, with 12 bases between the two germline ends. The CDR3 protein is CASRPEGVYGYTF. Written as DNA, the CDR3 is TGTGCCAGCAGGCCCGAGGGTGTCTATGGCTACACCTTC.

The chain carries TRBV2 and TRBJ2-3; the match to TRBD2 covers 9 bases. Losses at the gene ends were 9 bases for V and 3 bases for J; bases not matched to a gene: 7. The CDR3 contains 14 residues. Germline V CDR1 and CDR2: SNHLY, FYNNEI. CDR3 loop: CASASSGITDTQYF. CDR3 bases: TGTGCCAGTGCCTCTAGCGGGATAACAGATACGCAGTATTTT.

The genes are TRBV6-1 and TRBJ2-3, with 10 bases aligning to TRBD2. The CDR3 spans 14 residues. The V gene's germline CDR1 is MNHNS and CDR2 SASEGT. Trimming cost V 6 bases and J 6 bases; bases outside gene matches: 6. The CDR3 DNA sequence: TGTGCCAGCAGCTTAGCGGGAGGAATGGATACGCAGTATTTT. This translates into CASSLAGGMDTQYF.

The chain recombines TRBV9 with TRBJ2-1; a possible D gene is TRBD2 (5 bases). There are 15 residues in the CDR3. Germline lookup yields CDR1 SGDLS and CDR2 YYNGEE. V shed 0 bases and J shed 8 bases, with 15 bases lying between them. CDR3 sequence (DNA): TGTGCCAGCAGCGTAGTGGCTGGAGAGGGCTATGAGCAGTTCTTC. Protein sequence: CASSVVAGEGYEQFF. The variable domain in full, completed from reference TRBV9 and TRBJ2-1, reads DSGVTQTPKHLITATGQRVTLRCSPRSGDLSVYWYQQSLDQGLQFLIQYYNGEERAKGNILERFSAQQFPDLHSELNLSSLELGDSALYFCASSVVAGEGYEQFFGPGTRLTVL.

This clone was observed a few times. CDR3 sequence: CASSQASGKFNEQFF. CDR3 in DNA: TGCGCCAGCAGCCAAGCAAGCGGTAAATTCAATGAGCAGTTCTTC. The chain employs TRBV4-1 and TRBJ2-1; a weak D match, TRBD2 (5 bases). V lost 1 base to trimming and J lost 6 bases, with 13 bases between them. This CDR3 is built from 15 residues. The germline V gene encodes CDR1 MGHRA and CDR2 YSYEKL.

The chain carries TRBV23-1 and TRBJ2-7; 9 positions agree with TRBD1. TRBV23-1 is marked as an open reading frame, function uncertain. This CDR3 spans 14 amino acids. V dropped 7 bases and J dropped 2; count of bases not matched to a gene: 6. The DNA for the CDR3 is TGCGCCAGCAATTCCGGGACAGGGCCCTACGAGCAGTACTTC. This codes for CASNSGTGPYEQYF.

This chain connects TRBV7-3 to TRBJ2-3; 9 bases fit TRBD2. The CDR3 totals 15 residues. Germline trimming cut 5 bases from V and 2 bases from J; bases unmatched to any gene: 5. Germline V CDR1 and CDR2: SGHTA, FQGTGA. For the CDR3, the DNA is TGTGCCAGCAGCGCTCTAGCGGGGATCACAGATACGCAGTATTTT. It encodes CASSALAGITDTQYF.